One T cell receptor (beta chain) is described in this entry. Antigen unknown. The DNA ends 3 residues before the CDR3 does, and the rest of the CDR3 is filled in from the germline J gene. Other DNA sequences from this sample encode an identical CDR3 as well. This sample stems from a study of T cells in women clearing cervical HPV infection. The study, taken as a whole, reports: Cases and controls were distinguished at AUC about 0.79 by richness and V genes.

Germline-derived CDR1 and CDR2 are GTSNPN and SVGIG (reference sequence). Trimming cost V 3 bases and J 0 bases; bases outside gene matches: 5. The CDR3 extends over 15 amino acids. immunoSEQ multiplex PCR used an average of roughly 1,100 ng genomic DNA. TCRdb keeps only in-frame clones here, not all; method: immunoSEQ multiplex PCR. The table for this sample gives 15,000 to 20,000 clones. The TCR sequence derives from a woman between 18 and 70 years old with a cervical HPV16 infection that either progressed to CIN3+ or cleared (not recorded which). Sequencing input: blood buffy coat. This chain joins TRBV30 and TRBJ1-3; 7 bases match TRBD1. Incomplete CDR3 DNA: TGTGCCTGGAGCAGGGACAGCGGCTCTGGAAACACC. This translates into CAWSRDSGSGNT. The entire CDR3 is CAWSRDSGSGNTIYF.